Each of the 22 T cell receptor beta chains below was sequenced from the same sample in a study of human T cells and chemical hapten exposure. This sample's time point: pre-sensitization, week 0. The sample's treatment: therapeutic diphenylcyclopropenone sensitization with weekly scalp DPC. TCRdb reanalysed the RACE reads using MiXCR and keeps one entry per CDR3 protein. The table lists 150,000 to 200,000 distinct CDR3 sequences, around 30% of them singletons, with roughly 3% in the top ten. The sequencing here drew on whole blood, taken in connection with sensitization to the hapten diphenylcyclopropenone (DPC). These receptors came from a woman aged 25 to 39 with alopecia areata. Some clones in this sample may be carry-over from other donors' samples.

CDR3 bases: TGCGCCAGCAGCTTGGCGAGGGGGGTGAGGACAGATACGCAGTATTTT. Translating gives CASSLARGVRTDTQYF. The chain links TRBV5-1 to TRBJ2-3; D is possibly TRBD1 or TRBD2 (6 bases each). V was clipped by 0 bases and J by 3 bases, with 14 bases between them. CDR3 length: 16 residues. The germline V gene has CDR1 SGHRS and CDR2 YFSETQ. The complete variable domain, with remaining parts taken from reference TRBV5-1 and TRBJ2-3, reads KAGVTQTPRYLIKTRGQQVTLSCSPISGHRSVSWYQQTPGQGLQFLFEYFSETQRNKGNFPGRFSGRQFSNSRSEMNVSTLELGDSALYLCASSLARGVRTDTQYFGPGTRLTVL.

V gene TRBV29-1 combines with J gene TRBJ1-5; D is uncertain. Deletions cut 1 base from V and 4 bases from J, with 8 bases between. The germline V gene encodes CDR1 SQVTM and CDR2 ANQGSEA. The CDR3 contains 13 residues. The CDR3 region is CSVEGGENQPQHF. CDR3 bases: TGCAGCGTTGAAGGGGGAGAAAATCAGCCCCAGCATTTT.

The CDR3 DNA reads as TGTGCCAGCAGCCAAGATTTCTTCTCCTACAATGAGCAGTTCTTC. Its translation is CASSQDFFSYNEQFF. The chain recombines TRBV4-2 with TRBJ2-1, with D unresolved. The germline CDR1 and CDR2 sequences are LGHNA and YNFKEQ. The CDR3 is 15 residues long. V dropped 0 bases and J dropped 0 bases, with 6 bases sitting between them.

The V gene is TRBV11-1, the J gene TRBJ1-2, with 7 bases fitting TRBD1. This CDR3 has 12 residues. J lost 8 bases, V lost 4 bases, and 4 bases had no gene match. Per germline, CDR1 SGHAT and CDR2 FQDESV (reference sequence). The CDR3 region has the DNA TGTGCCAGCAGCTCACAGGGGAGCGGCTACACCTTC. Its translation is CASSSQGSGYTF.

This chain connects TRBV18 to TRBJ2-1; perhaps TRBD1 as D (6 bases). V lost 3 bases and J 0 bases, leaving 15 bases between the germline ends. Germline-derived CDR1 and CDR2 are KGHSH and LQKENI. The CDR3 has 17 amino acids. The CDR3 is CASSPLKGQSSYNEQFF. The CDR3 region has the DNA TGTGCCAGCTCACCGCTAAAAGGACAGAGCTCCTACAATGAGCAGTTCTTC.

This clonotype was seen repeatedly, ten times or more. This chain joins TRBV9 and TRBJ2-2; D is undetermined. Germline assignment: CDR1 SGDLS and CDR2 YYNGEE. The V gene lost 0 bases and the J gene lost 5 bases, with 8 bases spanning the gap. This CDR3 spans 14 amino acids. The CDR3 DNA is TGTGCCAGCAGCGTAGGAGGTGGGACCGGGGAGCTGTTTTTT. Translated, it gives CASSVGGGTGELFF.

This sequence joins TRBV20-1 and TRBJ1-5, with D unclear. The CDR3 runs to 12 residues. Trimming removed 3 bases from V and 5 bases from J, with 8 bases in between. Germline-derived CDR1 and CDR2 are DFQATT and SNEGSKA (reference sequence). The CDR3 coding sequence is TGCAGTGCTAGCCAGGCTGATCAGCCCCAGCATTTT. Translation: CSASQADQPQHF.

This chain connects TRBV27 to TRBJ2-1, with D perhaps matching TRBD2 (6 bases). Germline V CDR1 and CDR2: MNHEY, SMNVEV (reference sequence). The CDR3 has 14 residues. Deletions cut 6 bases from V and 6 bases from J, with 15 bases between. The CDR3 bases are TGTGCCAGCAGCCACGGCGGGATAGGCAATGAGCAGTTCTTC. Translated: CASSHGGIGNEQFF.

For this clonotype: The CDR3 does not end in the conserved phenylalanine or tryptophan, so this is likely a read error. The chain links TRBV15 to TRBJ1-6, with D perhaps matching TRBD1 (6 bases). Germline lookup yields CDR1 LNHNV and CDR2 YYDKDF (reference sequence). Trimming cost V 4 bases and J 10 bases, with 17 bases left between them. This CDR3 is built from 15 residues. This CDR3 reads CATSTLGGTGSPLHL. The CDR3, as DNA: TGTGCCACCAGCACTCTAGGGGGGACGGGATCACCCCTCCACCTT.

The gene calls are TRBV12-3 or TRBV12-4 and TRBJ1-2; D is unresolved. The CDR3 is 11 amino acids. The V end was cut by 6 bases, the J end by 4 bases, with 6 bases between. In nucleotides, the CDR3 is TGTGCCAGCAGCACATTCTATGGCTACACCTTC. It translates to CASSTFYGYTF.

The rearrangement uses TRBV29-1 and TRBJ2-3; D remains unclear. The ends were cut back, 2 bases at V and 2 bases at J, with 5 bases in the middle. The CDR3 has 12 residues. CDR1 and CDR2 (germline): SQVTM, ANQGSEA. Here the CDR3 reads CSVERTTDTQYF. CDR3 sequence (DNA): TGCAGCGTTGAACGGACCACAGATACGCAGTATTTT.

V is TRBV7-9 and J is TRBJ2-2, with D maybe TRBD1 (5 bases). Between the trimmed V and J ends, which lost 5 bases and 6 bases, there was a span of 10 bases. The CDR3 loop spans 13 amino acids. Germline V gene data show CDR1 as SEHNR and CDR2 as FQNEAQ (reference sequence). DNA for the CDR3: TGTGCCAGCAGCACACAGGCGGCCGGGGAGCTGTTTTTT. Translated, it gives CASSTQAAGELFF.

This clonotype was picked up many times. The V call is TRBV5-6, the J call TRBJ2-5; D is ambiguous. Per germline, CDR1 SGHDT and CDR2 YYEEEE. Trimming shortened V by 5 bases and J by 5 bases, and 7 bases separated the two germline ends. This CDR3 has 11 amino acids. In DNA, the CDR3 is TGTGCCAGCAGTTACAAGGAGACCCAGTACTTC. It codes for CASSYKETQYF.

This chain's CDR3 is CASSPGLAGVQYEQYF. For the CDR3, the DNA is TGTGCCAGCAGTCCCGGACTAGCGGGAGTCCAATACGAGCAGTACTTC. The chain has TRBV28 and TRBJ2-7; 13 nucleotides agree with TRBD2. CDR1 is MDHEN and CDR2 is SYDVKM in the germline V gene. Losses at the gene ends were 5 bases for V and 4 bases for J; bases not matched to a gene: 8. The CDR3 runs 16 residues. The whole variable domain, filled in from reference TRBV28 and TRBJ2-7, reads DVKVTQSSRYLVKRTGEKVFLECVQDMDHENMFWYRQDPGLGLRLIYFSYDVKMKEKGDIPEGYSVSREKKERFSLILESASTNQTSMYLCASSPGLAGVQYEQYFGPGTRLTVT.

The chain employs TRBV29-1 and TRBJ2-2; 8 nucleotides match TRBD2. Germline-derived CDR1 and CDR2 are SQVTM and ANQGSEA. The CDR3 spans 17 residues. V gave up 6 bases and J gave up 1 base; unmatched junction bases: 13. In DNA form, the CDR3 reads TGCAGCGTCCCCTCCCCGGGACTAGGACTGAACACCGGGGAGCTGTTTTTT. It codes for CSVPSPGLGLNTGELFF.

This clonotype was recorded a few times. This rearrangement joins TRBV5-1 to TRBJ1-1; 9 bases align to TRBD1. This CDR3 contains 17 residues. The germline gives CDR1 SGHRS, CDR2 YFSETQ. The junction had 17 bases not matched to a gene; V was cut back by 7 bases and J by 4 bases. CDR3 amino acids: CASSSGQGNVDTTEAFF. The CDR3 bases are TGCGCCAGCTCGTCGGGACAGGGAAATGTGGATACCACTGAAGCTTTCTTT. Full variable domain (remainder filled in from reference TRBV5-1 and TRBJ1-1): KAGVTQTPRYLIKTRGQQVTLSCSPISGHRSVSWYQQTPGQGLQFLFEYFSETQRNKGNFPGRFSGRQFSNSRSEMNVSTLELGDSALYLCASSSGQGNVDTTEAFFGQGTRLTVV.

The V and J genes are TRBV6-5 and TRBJ1-2; weak D call: TRBD1 (6 bases). The CDR3 extends over 13 amino acids. Per the germline V gene, CDR1 is MNHEY and CDR2 is SVGAGI. V lost 11 bases and J 3 bases, leaving 16 bases between the germline ends. The CDR3 nucleotides are TGTGCCGCGGCGCGGGGGGCGGACTATGGCTACACCTTC. This codes for CAAARGADYGYTF.

The chain uses TRBV4-1 and TRBJ2-1; 13 bases match TRBD2. Per germline, CDR1 MGHRA and CDR2 YSYEKL. This CDR3 contains 15 residues. J gave up 6 bases and V 4 bases, and 3 bases lay outside the gene matches. CDR3 protein: CASSLTSGRANEQFF. CDR3 nucleotide sequence: TGCGCCAGCAGCCTTACTAGCGGGAGGGCCAATGAGCAGTTCTTC.

This clonotype was seen a few times. The chain joins TRBV11-2 to TRBJ2-3; D possibly corresponds to TRBD1 (6 bases). CDR1 and CDR2 (germline): SGHAT, FQNNGV. The CDR3 has 15 residues. The ends were cut back, 2 bases at V and 1 base at J, with 10 bases in the middle. The CDR3 nucleotides read TGTGCCAGCAGCTTACTTCCAGGGGGCACAGATACGCAGTATTTT. Its translation: CASSLLPGGTDTQYF.

In its sample, this clonotype was seen a few times. V is TRBV9 and J is TRBJ1-2, with D possibly being TRBD1 (5 bases). The V end was cut by 6 bases, the J end by 5 bases, with 17 bases between. CDR1 is SGDLS and CDR2 is YYNGEE in the germline V gene. CDR3 length equals 14 residues. The CDR3 spells CASTTAGTLYGYTF. Written as DNA, the CDR3 is TGTGCCAGCACCACGGCCGGGACCCTTTATGGCTACACCTTC.

This clonotype was observed a few times. The chain couples TRBV28 to TRBJ1-5, with no clear D. Germline CDR1 and CDR2: MDHEN and SYDVKM. The CDR3 length is 15 residues. The ends were cut back, 2 bases at V and 2 bases at J, with 10 bases in the middle. The CDR3 DNA sequence: TGTGCCAGCAGTTTAGCAAGGTCGGGCAATCAGCCCCAGCATTTT. It translates to CASSLARSGNQPQHF.

J is TRBJ2-1 and V is TRBV29-1; TRBD2 is a possible D gene (6 bases). The length of the CDR3 is 14 residues. Trimming removed 4 bases from V and 10 bases from J, with 20 bases in between. Germline values: CDR1 SQVTM, CDR2 ANQGSEA. CDR3 loop: CSVVSLGLAVEQFF. Here the CDR3 DNA reads TGCAGCGTTGTTTCACTGGGCTTAGCGGTGGAGCAGTTCTTC.